One sample yielded the 10 T cell receptor beta chains listed below, sequenced in a study of cytomegalovirus exposure and HLA in healthy donors. Use of 60 Vbeta and 13 Jbeta primers characterized the PCR. Repertoires were generated with immunoSEQ multiplex PCR, while TCRdb's copy carries only in-frame clones and drops some. The top ten clones hold approximately 1.4% of a sample with 150,000 to 200,000 clones, about 10% of them seen once. Specimen: PBMCs. The receptors shown here come from a woman in her twenties or thirties in good health and CMV-seropositive.

This chain links TRBV11-2 with TRBJ2-1; 15 bases match TRBD2. Looked up from germline, CDR1 is SGHAT and CDR2 is FQNNGV. With 5 bases clipped from V and 7 bases from J, the junction kept 3 bases outside the gene matches. CDR3 length: 15 amino acids. The CDR3 region is CASSPGLAGGNEQFF. The DNA for the CDR3 is TGTGCCAGCAGCCCGGGACTAGCGGGAGGAAATGAGCAGTTCTTC.

The chain carries TRBV9 and TRBJ2-5; D may be TRBD2 (6 bases). CDR3 length: 17 residues. Trimming shortened V by 0 bases and J by 2 bases, and 17 bases separated the two germline ends. CDR1 is SGDLS, CDR2 YYNGEE, per germline. The CDR3 is CASSVEGGVAVQETQYF. DNA of the CDR3: TGTGCCAGCAGCGTAGAAGGTGGGGTAGCGGTGCAAGAGACCCAGTACTTC.

This chain uses TRBV10-2 with TRBJ2-1; 11 bases match TRBD2. V lost 6 bases and J lost 7; bases outside the gene matches: 8. The CDR3 has 15 residues. Germline V gene data show CDR1 as WSHSY and CDR2 as SAAADI. DNA for the CDR3: TGCGCCAGCAGAGCACTAGCGGGAGCTTGGAATGAGCAGTTCTTC. This codes for CASRALAGAWNEQFF.

The sample holds a few counts of this clone. This sequence joins TRBV18 and TRBJ1-5; D perhaps matches TRBD1 (5 bases). This CDR3 has 14 amino acids. Germline V gene lookup returns CDR1 KGHSH and CDR2 LQKENI. V gave up 3 bases and J gave up 2 bases, with 8 bases separating them. CDR3 region: CASSPLGGNQPQHF. CDR3 sequence (DNA): TGTGCCAGCTCACCGTTAGGGGGCAATCAGCCCCAGCATTTT. Combining the CDR3 with reference TRBV18 and TRBJ1-5 gives the whole variable domain NAGVMQNPRHLVRRRGQEARLRCSPMKGHSHVYWYRQLPEEGLKFMVYLQKENIIDESGMPKERFSAEFPKEGPSILRIQQVVRGDSAAYFCASSPLGGNQPQHFGDGTRLSIL.

This clone turned up a few times. The chain uses TRBV19 and TRBJ1-1; 11 bases match TRBD1. J was trimmed by 7 bases and V by 5 bases; bases with no gene match: 12. Germline-derived CDR1 and CDR2 are LNHDA and SQIVND (reference sequence). CDR3 length: 16 residues. The CDR3, as DNA: TGTGCCAGTAGTCCAGACGCCGGGACAGGGGGGGTTGAAGCTTTCTTT. Translating gives CASSPDAGTGGVEAFF.

This clone has only a few counts. V and J are TRBV4-2 and TRBJ1-2; D gene unclear. Germline V gives CDR1 LGHNA, CDR2 YNFKEQ. CDR3 length: 16 amino acids. V lost 0 bases to trimming and J lost 4 bases, with 15 bases between them. CDR3 loop: CASSQDQTAPTYGYTF. The CDR3 DNA follows: TGTGCCAGCAGCCAAGATCAAACAGCCCCCACCTATGGCTACACCTTC.

V gene TRBV19 combines with J gene TRBJ2-1, with 7 bases that match TRBD2. Looked up from germline, CDR1 is LNHDA and CDR2 is SQIVND (reference sequence). V lost 7 bases to trimming and J lost 8 bases; unmatched junction nucleotides: 11. There are 14 residues in the CDR3. The CDR3, as DNA: TGTGCCAGTAAATCGTGGGAGGGCATCGATGAGCAGTTCTTC. It yields the protein CASKSWEGIDEQFF.

The chain uses TRBV5-6 and TRBJ2-2, with D uncertain. V lost 2 bases and J 7 bases, leaving 9 bases between the germline ends. The CDR3 totals 13 residues. The germline gives CDR1 SGHDT, CDR2 YYEEEE. CDR3 loop: CASSLAVSGELFF. DNA of the CDR3: TGTGCCAGCAGCTTAGCCGTGAGCGGGGAGCTGTTTTTT.

This clone was counted between two and nine times. The chain carries TRBV28 and TRBJ2-2, with D possibly matching TRBD1 (5 bases). Trimming pared 6 bases from V and 6 bases from J, leaving 14 bases between. The CDR3 extends over 14 amino acids. Germline V gene data show CDR1 as MDHEN and CDR2 as SYDVKM. The CDR3: CASSHFRVSGELFF. The CDR3 region has the DNA TGTGCCAGCAGCCATTTCAGGGTCTCCGGGGAGCTGTTTTTT. The variable domain in full, completed from reference TRBV28 and TRBJ2-2, reads DVKVTQSSRYLVKRTGEKVFLECVQDMDHENMFWYRQDPGLGLRLIYFSYDVKMKEKGDIPEGYSVSREKKERFSLILESASTNQTSMYLCASSHFRVSGELFFGEGSRLTVL.

The chain has TRBV6-5 and TRBJ2-3; the D is unclear. The CDR3 runs 14 residues. V lost 0 bases and J 2 bases, leaving 6 bases between the germline ends. CDR1 is MNHEY, CDR2 SVGAGI, per germline. In DNA, the CDR3 is TGTGCCAGCAGTTACTCGGGCCTCACAGATACGCAGTATTTT. It specifies CASSYSGLTDTQYF.